A single sample is the source of the 18 T cell receptor beta chains below, sequenced in a study of OX40 agonist ivuxolimab in advanced cancers. Sequencing was performed with immunoSEQ multiplex PCR; in TCRdb, only in-frame clones are kept and a portion is missing. The repertoire holds 35,000 to 40,000 clones, 70% to 85% seen once, with about 2% in the top ten. The source material was CD4+ or CD8+ T cells sorted from blood, sampled in a trial of the OX40 agonist ivuxolimab. These receptors were obtained from an adult with an advanced solid tumor such as melanoma, head and neck, liver or kidney cancer.

The chain carries TRBV9 and TRBJ2-3; D call uncertain. The CDR3 sequence is 16 residues long. CDR1 and CDR2 (germline): SGDLS, YYNGEE. V was clipped by 0 bases and J by 4 bases, with 15 bases between them. CDR3: CASSVAPTPFPDTQYF. The CDR3 coding sequence is TGTGCCAGCAGCGTAGCCCCCACTCCGTTTCCAGATACGCAGTATTTT.

The rearrangement uses TRBV5-4 and TRBJ1-4; TRBD1 aligns across 8 bases. The CDR3 extends over 14 amino acids. V was pared by 0 bases and J by 7 bases, with 2 bases of the junction left unmatched. Germline-derived CDR1 and CDR2 are SGHNT and YYREEE (reference sequence). The CDR3 DNA reads as TGTGCCAGCAGCTTGGACAGGGGGAGTGAAAAACTGTTTTTT. As protein: CASSLDRGSEKLFF.

The chain carries TRBV10-2 and TRBJ1-2; D is undetermined. Germline V lookup: CDR1 WSHSY, CDR2 SAAADI. V was trimmed by 2 bases and J by 4 bases, leaving 5 bases between them. CDR3 length equals 12 residues. The CDR3 loop is CASSEMAYGYTF. The DNA for the CDR3 is TGCGCCAGCAGTGAGATGGCCTATGGCTACACCTTC.

The chain combines TRBV9 with TRBJ2-2; D remains ambiguous. V was shortened by 1 base and J by 1 base, with 8 bases between the two germline ends. The CDR3 loop spans 15 amino acids. Germline-derived CDR1 and CDR2 are SGDLS and YYNGEE. Here the CDR3 reads CASSVLGQNTGELFF. CDR3 DNA sequence: TGTGCCAGCAGCGTATTGGGCCAGAACACCGGGGAGCTGTTTTTT.

As DNA, the CDR3 is TGTGCCAGCAGCTTGGAGTTTACCGCCTACGAGCAGTACTTC. Amino acids: CASSLEFTAYEQYF. V gene TRBV5-5 combines with J gene TRBJ2-7; D not certain. Deletions cut 0 bases from V and 2 bases from J, with 9 bases between. There are 14 residues in the CDR3. The germline gives CDR1 SGHKS, CDR2 YYEKEE (reference sequence).

The chain uses TRBV5-4 and TRBJ2-3; 7 positions agree with TRBD2. With 6 bases clipped from V and 0 bases from J, the junction kept 7 bases outside the gene matches. This CDR3 spans 15 amino acids. From germline, CDR1 is SGHNT and CDR2 YYREEE (reference sequence). This chain's CDR3 is CASTWSGASTDTQYF. DNA for the CDR3: TGTGCCAGCACCTGGAGCGGGGCGAGCACAGATACGCAGTATTTT.

Note on this clone: Relative to the germline gene, one junction end is altered; a read error may explain this. The chain joins TRBV7-7 to TRBJ2-1; D remains ambiguous. This CDR3 region has 13 residues. The germline gives CDR1 SSHAT, CDR2 FNYEAQ (reference sequence). CDR3 in amino acids: CASSSGAYNEQFF. DNA of the CDR3: TGTGCTAGCAGCTCGGGCGCTTACAATGAGCAGTTCTTC.

This sequence joins TRBV10-1 and TRBJ2-5; D is perhaps TRBD2 (5 bases). CDR3 length: 14 residues. The germline CDR1 and CDR2 sequences are WNHNN and SYGVQD (reference sequence). V lost 0 bases and J lost 9, with 14 bases in between. The CDR3 DNA follows: TGCGCCAGCAGTGAGTCCGGGTCCGTGGAGGCCCAGTACTTC. This sequence encodes CASSESGSVEAQYF.

The CDR3 coding sequence is TGTGCCAGCAACAGACAGGGGACGAACACTGAAGCTTTCTTT. Its protein product is CASNRQGTNTEAFF. J is TRBJ1-1 and V is TRBV6-1, with 8 positions matching TRBD1. Germline V gives CDR1 MNHNS, CDR2 SASEGT. After removal of 7 bases from V and 1 base from J, the junction contained 5 bases not matched to a gene. There are 14 residues in the CDR3.

The chain employs TRBV7-9 and TRBJ2-7, with D perhaps assigned TRBD1 or TRBD2 (5 bases each). This CDR3 spans 14 amino acids. Germline CDR1 reads SEHNR; CDR2 reads FQNEAQ (reference sequence). V dropped 4 bases and J dropped 7 bases, with 17 bases sitting between them. The CDR3 bases are TGTGCCAGCAGCTCCTCGGGACGCCTCCTGGAGCAGTACTTC. This codes for CASSSSGRLLEQYF.

CDR3 coding DNA: TGTGCCAGCAGCTGGACGGTTTCCACAGATACGCAGTATTTT. Translating gives CASSWTVSTDTQYF. The chain combines TRBV7-9 with TRBJ2-3, with D hard to call. This CDR3 region has 14 residues. Looked up from germline, CDR1 is SEHNR and CDR2 is FQNEAQ (reference sequence). V lost 4 bases to trimming and J lost 2 bases, with 10 bases between them.

This clone was seen only a few times. The rearrangement uses TRBV11-2 and TRBJ2-7; D unclear. Germline V CDR1 and CDR2: SGHAT, FQNNGV. This CDR3 contains 13 residues. Trimming left V 1 base short and J 7 bases short, with 11 bases between. CDR3 region: CASSLAGRGEQYF. The DNA for the CDR3 is TGTGCCAGCAGCTTAGCGGGTAGAGGAGAGCAGTACTTC.

This clone was found a few times. The chain couples TRBV19 to TRBJ1-3, with a tentative D call TRBD1 (5 bases). V was cut by 11 bases and J by 4 bases, with 12 bases left in between. Germline CDR1 is LNHDA and CDR2 is SQIVND (reference sequence). The CDR3 has 12 amino acids. The chain's CDR3 is CAGTLGGNTIYF. CDR3 in DNA: TGTGCCGGGACCCTTGGCGGAAACACCATATATTTT.

V and J are TRBV5-1 and TRBJ1-6; D possibly corresponds to TRBD1 (5 bases). Between the trimmed V and J ends, which lost 0 bases and 7 bases, there was a span of 17 bases. The CDR3 is 17 amino acids. Looked up from germline, CDR1 is SGHRS and CDR2 is YFSETQ. The CDR3, as DNA: TGCGCCAGCAGCTTGGCGGGGGTCAGCGGGCGGAATTCACCCCTCCACTTT. As protein: CASSLAGVSGRNSPLHF.

V usage is TRBV5-1 and J usage is TRBJ1-6, with TRBD1 matching over 7 bases. Germline CDR1 reads SGHRS; CDR2 reads YFSETQ. The CDR3 is 15 residues long. The V and J ends lost 0 bases and 8 bases, in that order; junction bases with no gene match: 5. The CDR3, as DNA: TGCGCCAGCAGCTTGGTTGCAGGGGGGTATTCACCCCTCCACTTT. Translating it yields CASSLVAGGYSPLHF. The full variable domain, in which reference TRBV5-1 and TRBJ1-6 provide the parts outside the CDR3, is KAGVTQTPRYLIKTRGQQVTLSCSPISGHRSVSWYQQTPGQGLQFLFEYFSETQRNKGNFPGRFSGRQFSNSRSEMNVSTLELGDSALYLCASSLVAGGYSPLHFGNGTRLTVT.

The chain employs TRBV20-1 and TRBJ1-1; D might be TRBD1 (6 bases). The CDR3 runs 10 residues. V lost 4 bases, J lost 7 bases, and 7 bases lay in between. CDR1 and CDR2 from the germline V gene are DFQATT and SNEGSKA (reference sequence). Here the CDR3 reads CSAKGGEAFF. For the CDR3, the DNA is TGCAGTGCTAAGGGGGGTGAAGCTTTCTTT.

The genes are TRBV7-9 and TRBJ2-6; 11 bases agree with TRBD1. After removal of 5 bases from V and 10 bases from J, the junction contained 4 bases not matched to a gene. Germline CDR1 SEHNR, CDR2 FQNEAQ (reference sequence). The CDR3 covers 14 residues. The DNA for the CDR3 is TGTGCCAGCAGCACGGACAGGGGGCGTAACGTCCTGACTTTC. Translating it yields CASSTDRGRNVLTF.

This clone has more than one count but fewer than ten. The rearrangement joins TRBV6-1 to TRBJ2-7, with D possibly matching TRBD1 (6 bases). Trimming removed 1 base at V and 2 bases at J, with 12 bases between. The CDR3 runs to 15 residues. From germline, CDR1 is MNHNS and CDR2 SASEGT. The CDR3 sequence is CASSEGNRAPYEQYF. The CDR3 region has the DNA TGTGCCAGCAGTGAAGGGAACAGGGCCCCCTACGAGCAGTACTTC.